What follows is one TCR beta chain and its context. This record comes from a study of PD-1 blockade in classical Hodgkin lymphoma. Clones were read by immunoSEQ multiplex PCR, and TCRdb kept only the in-frame ones, dropping some. Of approximately 43,000 clones detected, 85% to 90% appear once; the ten largest clones hold more than 5.5%. Exposure to brentuximab vedotin varied, and each patient had relapsed following autologous stem cell transplantation. Patients had relapsed/refractory classical Hodgkin lymphoma with complete response, partial response or progressive disease as best response. This CDR3 is 15 amino acids long. After removal of 4 bases from V and 10 bases from J, the junction contained 7 bases not matched to a gene. The germline gives CDR1 MNHEY, CDR2 SVGAGI.

The rearrangement links TRBV6-5 to TRBJ2-1, with TRBD2 identical over 13 bases. The TCR comes from a human donor with classical Hodgkin lymphoma. Source: peripheral blood mononuclear cells (PBMCs), taken before the second cycle of nivolumab. DNA for the CDR3: TGTGCCAGCAGTTTGGTTGGACTAGCGGGAGTGGAGCAGTTCTTC. It yields the protein CASSLVGLAGVEQFF.